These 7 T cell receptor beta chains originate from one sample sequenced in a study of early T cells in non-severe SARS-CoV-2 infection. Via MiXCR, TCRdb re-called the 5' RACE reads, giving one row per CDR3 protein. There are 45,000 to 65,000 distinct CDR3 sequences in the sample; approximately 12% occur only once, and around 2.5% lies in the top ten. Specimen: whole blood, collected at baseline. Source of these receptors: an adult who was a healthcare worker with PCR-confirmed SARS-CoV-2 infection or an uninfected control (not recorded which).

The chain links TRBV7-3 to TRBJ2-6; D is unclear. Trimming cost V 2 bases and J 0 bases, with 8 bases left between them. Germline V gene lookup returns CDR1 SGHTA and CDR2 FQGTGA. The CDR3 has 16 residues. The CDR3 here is CASSLQISSGANVLTF. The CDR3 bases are TGTGCCAGCAGCTTACAGATATCCTCTGGGGCCAACGTCCTGACTTTC.

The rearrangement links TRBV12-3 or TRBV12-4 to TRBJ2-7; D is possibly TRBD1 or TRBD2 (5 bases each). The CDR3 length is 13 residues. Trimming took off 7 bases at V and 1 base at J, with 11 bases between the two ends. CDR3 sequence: CASTRDGSYEQYF. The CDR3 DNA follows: TGTGCCAGCACTCGGGACGGATCCTACGAGCAGTACTTC.

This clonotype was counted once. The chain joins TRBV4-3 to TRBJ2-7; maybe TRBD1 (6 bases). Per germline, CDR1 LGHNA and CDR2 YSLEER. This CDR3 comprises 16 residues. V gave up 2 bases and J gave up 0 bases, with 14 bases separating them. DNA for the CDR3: TGCGCCAGCAGCCAAAGCCCTGACAGGAGCTCCTACGAGCAGTACTTC. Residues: CASSQSPDRSSYEQYF.

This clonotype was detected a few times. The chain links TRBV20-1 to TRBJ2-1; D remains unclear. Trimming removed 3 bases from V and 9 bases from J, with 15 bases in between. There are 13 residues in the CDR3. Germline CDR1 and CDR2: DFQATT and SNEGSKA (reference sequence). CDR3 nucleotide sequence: TGCAGTGCTAGTGAGGTCCAGACCGGTGAGCAGTTCTTC. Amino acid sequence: CSASEVQTGEQFF.

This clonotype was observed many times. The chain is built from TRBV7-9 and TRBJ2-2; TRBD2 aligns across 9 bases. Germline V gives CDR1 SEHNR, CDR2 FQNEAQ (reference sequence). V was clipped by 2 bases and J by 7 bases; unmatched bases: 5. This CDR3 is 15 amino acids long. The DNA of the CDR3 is TGTGCCAGCAGCTTACCGACTAGCGGAAGCGGGGAGCTGTTTTTT. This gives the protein CASSLPTSGSGELFF.

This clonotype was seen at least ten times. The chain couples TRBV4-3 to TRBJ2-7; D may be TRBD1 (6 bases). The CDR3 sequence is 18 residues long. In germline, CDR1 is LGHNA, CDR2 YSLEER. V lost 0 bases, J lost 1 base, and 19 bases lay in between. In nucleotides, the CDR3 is TGCGCCAGCAGCCAAGAACTTCGGCAGGGGTTTTGGTCCTACGAGCAGTACTTC. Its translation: CASSQELRQGFWSYEQYF.

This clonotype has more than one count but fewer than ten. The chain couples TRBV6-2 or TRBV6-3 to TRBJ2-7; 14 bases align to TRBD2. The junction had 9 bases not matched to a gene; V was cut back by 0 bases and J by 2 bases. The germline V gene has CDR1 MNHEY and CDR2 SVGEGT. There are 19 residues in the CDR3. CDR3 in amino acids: CASSYSLTSGRVNPYEQYF. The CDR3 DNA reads TGTGCCAGCAGTTACTCGCTGACTAGCGGGAGGGTGAACCCCTACGAGCAGTACTTC.